The sequence of this TCR beta chain was determined in a study of T-cell memory formation after mild COVID-19 (dated by TCRdb to the early 2020s). Study-wide context: TCR sequence clusters from the two donors were largely donor specific. T-cell clones expanding and contracting after mild COVID-19 in a couple of donors were tracked by longitudinal TCRalpha and TCRbeta repertoire sequencing. Two young, previously healthy adult volunteers made up the cohort, one male and one female. The full study reports these points: The detection of some responding clones in pre-infection memory suggests that pre-existing cross-reactive memory T cells joined the SARS-CoV-2 response. Balanced CD4/CD8 phenotypes were observed for clones contracting from day 15 to 85, whereas a bias towards CD4+ was observed for a second wave of clones expanding from day 15 to 37. SARS-CoV-2 specificity was not confirmed for the second-wave clones peaking on day 37. Only a couple of mild cases were covered by the study, and larger cohorts that include severe cases with pre-infection samples were considered necessary. Contracting CD4+ clones turned up mainly in the CM and EM memory subsets, whereas EMRA was where CD8+ clones were enriched.

This clonotype is a singleton in its sample. This receptor's antigen is unknown. Base qualities are not at hand, and no much larger clone is one base apart. One read yields weak evidence. Ficoll-Paque density gradient centrifugation was used to isolate PBMCs. V and J are trimmed by 5 bases and 7 bases, and the gene matches miss 7 bases of the junction. The CDR3 has 14 amino acids, counting the end cysteine and phenylalanine. Only the CDR3 DNA stays, 42 bases, in frame from base 1. For sequencing, an Illumina NovaSeq 6000 was employed. TCRalpha and TCRbeta cDNA libraries were constructed by 5'RACE with constant-segment primers, with sample barcodes and unique molecular identifiers being introduced. RNA was extracted from every sample with Trizol reagent. Libraries were amplified in two PCR steps, with a second sample barcode and Illumina TruSeq adapters added in the second step. Sequencing of libraries was performed on an Illumina NovaSeq with 2 x 150 bp paired-end reads. The study's own analysis went as follows. With migec v1.2.7, reads were demultiplexed and then collapsed into UMI-guided consensus sequences. Using mixcr v2.1.11, UMI consensuses were aligned to TRA and TRB V and J templates and then assembled into clonotypes. Expanded or contracted clonotypes were those called significant by both edgeR and NoisET, with noise models trained on biological replicates. For edgeR calls, the cutoffs were a false discovery rate-adjusted p below 0.01 and a log2 fold-change threshold of 1. As an exploratory analysis of dynamics, max-normalized trajectories of the 1000 most abundant clonotypes were examined with PCA combined with hierarchical clustering. The CD4 or CD8 phenotype of responding clones was assigned using the separately sequenced CD4+ and CD8+ repertoires. TCRdb took the public reads, trimmed them with fastp at Q25, ran MiXCR for clone calling and kept in-frame beta chains. Entries are consolidated by CDR3 protein sequence, retaining the most common genes and DNA. The V and J calls shown here were made by TCRdb, not taken from the authors' results. Across this sample there are about 390,000 distinct CDR3 sequences, with 15% to 20% seen only once. The ten largest clones represent 20% to 25% of the sample.

The specimen was PBMCs or a T cell subset sorted from them (not recorded which). The chain is made from TRBV12-3 or TRBV12-4 and TRBJ1-2; 10 bases in the middle match TRBD1. This TCR was sampled from a man younger than 30 who had mild COVID-19 (a few samples of this study predate the infection). The sample titles of this study are shuffled in the database, so cell type and time point are left out; the donor was told from shared clones. CDR3 protein: CASSRAGTGVGYTF. At the DNA level, the sequence is TGTGCCAGCAGTCGAGCCGGGACAGGGGTTGGCTACACCTTC.